This TCR beta chain stems from a study of cytomegalovirus exposure and HLA in healthy donors. Background on the study: An early data release held some 85 million unique TCRs from HLA-typed donors.

A multiplex PCR was run with 60 Vbeta primers and 13 Jbeta primers. Generated by immunoSEQ multiplex PCR, the TCRdb table keeps only in-frame clones and is missing some. Of over 150,000 clones listed, about 80% were seen once; the top ten hold around 1.3%. Of note for this clone: What it binds is unknown.

CDR1 and CDR2 from the germline V gene are MNHNS and SASEGT. V lost 5 bases to trimming and J lost 2 bases; unmatched junction nucleotides: 5. The CDR3 runs to 15 residues. Study-level findings and limits: In a later analysis, at a false discovery rate of 0.05, roughly 17,000 TCR beta sequences matched HLA alleles. Rarity held for most TCR sequences, but there were some public TCRs that occurred in many donors.

The J gene is TRBJ1-2, the V gene TRBV6-1, with 10 bases identical to TRBD1. This receptor was identified in a woman between 50 and 59 years old in good health and CMV-seronegative. The sequenced material came from PBMCs. For the CDR3, the DNA is TGTGCCAGCAGTTGGAGGACAGGGGGAAACTATGGCTACACCTTC. Encoded protein: CASSWRTGGNYGYTF.